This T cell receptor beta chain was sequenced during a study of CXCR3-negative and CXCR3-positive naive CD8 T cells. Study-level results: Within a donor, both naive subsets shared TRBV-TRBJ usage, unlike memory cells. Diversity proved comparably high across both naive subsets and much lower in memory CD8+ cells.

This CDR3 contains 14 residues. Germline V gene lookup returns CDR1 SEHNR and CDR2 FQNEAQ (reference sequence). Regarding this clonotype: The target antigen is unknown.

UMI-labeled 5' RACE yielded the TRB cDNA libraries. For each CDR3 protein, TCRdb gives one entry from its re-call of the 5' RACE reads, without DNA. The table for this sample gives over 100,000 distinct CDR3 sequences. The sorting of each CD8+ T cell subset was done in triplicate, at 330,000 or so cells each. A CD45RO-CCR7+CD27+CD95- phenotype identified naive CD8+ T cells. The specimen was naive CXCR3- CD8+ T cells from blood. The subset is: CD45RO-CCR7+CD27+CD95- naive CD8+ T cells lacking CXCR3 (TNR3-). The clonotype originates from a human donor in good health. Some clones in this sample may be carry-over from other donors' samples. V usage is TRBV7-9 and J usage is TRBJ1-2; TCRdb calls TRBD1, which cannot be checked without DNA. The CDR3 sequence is CASSLVGTLYGYTF.